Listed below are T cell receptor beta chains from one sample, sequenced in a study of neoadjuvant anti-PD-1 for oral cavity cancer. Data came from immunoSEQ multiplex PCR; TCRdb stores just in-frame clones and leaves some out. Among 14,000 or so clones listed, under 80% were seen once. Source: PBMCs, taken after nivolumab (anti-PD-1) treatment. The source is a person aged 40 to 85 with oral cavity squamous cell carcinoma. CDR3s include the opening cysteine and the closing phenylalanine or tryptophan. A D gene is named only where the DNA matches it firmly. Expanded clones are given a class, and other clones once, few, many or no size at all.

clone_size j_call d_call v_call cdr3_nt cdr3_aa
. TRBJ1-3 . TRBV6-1 TGTGCCAGCAGTGTAACGTTGGCAAACACCATATATTTT CASSVTLANTIYF
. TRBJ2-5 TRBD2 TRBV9 TGTGCCAGCAGCGTAGGGCGGGAAGCGGGGGCCCAAGAGACCCAGTACTTC CASSVGREAGAQETQYF
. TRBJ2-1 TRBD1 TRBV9 TGTGCCAGCAGCGCCCGCCGACAGGGCTCCTACAATGAGCAGTTCTTC CASSARRQGSYNEQFF
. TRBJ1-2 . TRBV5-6 TGTGCCAGCACCCTTTGGGGGGGCTACGAGGGCTATGGCTACACCTTC CASTLWGGYEGYGYTF
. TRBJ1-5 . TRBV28 TGTGCCAGCAGTCCGGACAGCAATCAGCCCCAGCATTTT CASSPDSNQPQHF
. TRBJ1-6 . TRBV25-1 TGTGCCAGCAGTGTAAACACAGGGAGGTATTCACCCCTCCACTTT CASSVNTGRYSPLHF
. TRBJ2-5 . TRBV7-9 TGTGCCAGCAGCTTAGCGGGAGGACTGCAAGAGACCCAGTACTTC CASSLAGGLQETQYF
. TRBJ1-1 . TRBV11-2 TGTGCCAGCAGCTTAGTAGCGGGCCTGAACACTGAAGCTTTCTTT CASSLVAGLNTEAFF
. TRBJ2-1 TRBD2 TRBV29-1 TGCAGCGCTCAGGGCGGGACTAGCGGCTACAATGAGCAGTTCTTC CSAQGGTSGYNEQFF
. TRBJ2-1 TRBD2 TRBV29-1 TGCAGCGTTGAAGCAGGGACTAGAATACTCGTCGATGAGCAGTTCTTC CSVEAGTRILVDEQFF
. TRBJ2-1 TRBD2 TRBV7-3 TGTGCCAGCAGCTTAAATCCAGCGGGAGCGCGAGAGCAGTTCTTC CASSLNPAGAREQFF
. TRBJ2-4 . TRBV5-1 TGCGCCAGCAGCTTCGGCATTGGGACTGGGGACAAAAACATTCAGTACTTC CASSFGIGTGDKNIQYF
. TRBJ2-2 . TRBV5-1 TGCGCCAGCAGCTTGGAGCTAGGGGGTACCGGGGAGCTGTTTTTT CASSLELGGTGELFF
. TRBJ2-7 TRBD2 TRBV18 TGTGCCAGCTCACCCGGGACTAGCGGGACCTACGAGCAGTACTTC CASSPGTSGTYEQYF
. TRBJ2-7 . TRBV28 TGTGCCAGCAGTAGGCCGCAAACCTACGAGCAGTACTTC CASSRPQTYEQYF
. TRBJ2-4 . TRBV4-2 TGTGCCAGCAGCCAAGAATTCCGAGGGGACATTCAGTACTTC CASSQEFRGDIQYF
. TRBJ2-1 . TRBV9 TGTGCCAGCAGCGGAAATGAGCAGTTCTTC CASSGNEQFF
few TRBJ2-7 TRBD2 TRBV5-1 TGCGCCAGCAGCTTAGGGACTAGCGGGAGTAACGAGCAGTACTTC CASSLGTSGSNEQYF
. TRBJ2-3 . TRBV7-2 TGTGCCAGCAGCCGCCAGGTGGGGGGGGCCACAGATACGCAGTATTTT CASSRQVGGATDTQYF
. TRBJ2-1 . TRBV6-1 TGTGCCAGCAGTGAAGGCCTAGCTTTCACTGAGCAGTTCTTC CASSEGLAFTEQFF
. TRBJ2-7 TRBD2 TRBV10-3 TGTGCCATCAGTGAGTCCCTAGCGGGGCCGAACTCCTACGAGCAGTACTTC CAISESLAGPNSYEQYF
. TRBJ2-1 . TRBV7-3 TGTGCCAGCAGCCCGGCCGTTGGGGCGAATGAGCAGTTCTTC CASSPAVGANEQFF
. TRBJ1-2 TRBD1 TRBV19 TGTGCCAGTAGTATCCCGGGGACAGGGGGCGACTATGGCTACACCTTC CASSIPGTGGDYGYTF
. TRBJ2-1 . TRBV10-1 TGCGCCAGCAGTGAAAACCCTAGCGAGGATGAGCAGTTCTTC CASSENPSEDEQFF
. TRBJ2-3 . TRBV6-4 TGTGCCAGCAGTGACTCCCTGAGCGGGAGCACAGATACGCAGTATTTT CASSDSLSGSTDTQYF
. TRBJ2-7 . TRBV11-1 TGTGCCAGCAGCTTACAATACGAGCAGTACTTC CASSLQYEQYF
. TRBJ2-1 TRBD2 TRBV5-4 TGTGCCAGCAGCCCGGGCGCTGGAGCGGGGGTTGTTAATGAGCAGTTCTTC CASSPGAGAGVVNEQFF
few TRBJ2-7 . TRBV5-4 TGTGCCAGCAGCCAAGATACAGGGTTACCCTACGAGCAGTACTTC CASSQDTGLPYEQYF
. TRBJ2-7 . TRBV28 TGTGCCACCCTGGGCCCTAATCGGTCCGAGCAGTACTTC CATLGPNRSEQYF
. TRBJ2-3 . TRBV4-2 TGTGCCAGCAGCCCCTTCGATACCGGGATCCTAGGGGCAGATACGCAGTATTTT CASSPFDTGILGADTQYF